Sequencing of this T cell receptor beta chain was carried out in a study of T cells in Graves' hyperthyroidism and ophthalmopathy. Broader study findings: Appearing also in blood were most of the thyroid clonotypes expanded above 0.001.

Losses at the gene ends were 0 bases for V and 1 base for J; bases not matched to a gene: 3. CDR1 is LGHNA and CDR2 is YNFKEQ in the germline V gene. The length of the CDR3 is 16 residues. Exclusion of patients followed from uncontrolled infection, other autoimmune disease, pregnancy or lactation. The CDR3 regions of TCR beta were amplified from RNA transcripts. TCR CDR3 regions were first amplified by RT-PCR with HTBI primers. One entry per CDR3 protein, called by TCRdb with MiXCR from the multiplex PCR reads. The sample shows roughly 570,000 distinct CDR3 sequences, 35% to 55% of them seen only once. This clonotype was counted many times. Antigen: not known.

Specimen: peripheral blood or thyroid tissue (not recorded which). The sequence was obtained from a woman between 18 and 29 years old with Graves' hyperthyroidism. This rearrangement joins TRBV4-2 to TRBJ1-1; 9 nucleotides match TRBD1. CDR3 sequence reads: CASSQEDRGTNTEAFF. DNA for the CDR3: TGTGCCAGCAGCCAAGAGGACAGGGGAACGAACACTGAAGCTTTCTTT.